The following is a T cell receptor beta chain sequence with its context. Its specificity is not known. This may be a read error, as it is one base from a much larger clone. Previously described methods and listed TCR primers were employed for the bulk TCR libraries. One entry per CDR3 protein, called by TCRdb with MiXCR from the PCR reads. Of over 600,000 distinct CDR3 sequences in the sample, nearly 20% were seen once. CD8+CD4-CCR7+CD45RA+ cells were sorted as naive CD8 T cells. V lost 0 bases and J lost 9, with 15 bases in between. Germline V CDR1 and CDR2: DFQATT, SNEGSKA (reference sequence). The CDR3 length is 14 residues. This record comes from a study of molecular identifiers for immune sequencing clone quantification. Study outcomes and limitations: Clones with over 20 RNA copies captured over 98% of effector molecules but under 1% of naive ones.

The TCR sequence derives from a human donor in good health. Some libraries in this study had Jurkat cell RNA spiked in. Sequencing was carried out using naive CD8+ T cells from blood, with Jurkat cell RNA spiked in. Described subset: FACS-sorted CD8+CD4-CCR7+CD45RA+ naive T cells. The chain carries TRBV20-1 and TRBJ1-5; D is undetermined. The CDR3 DNA reads TGCAGTGCTAGAGATACGGGTATTAGTCGGCCCCAGCATTTT. Translation gives CSARDTGISRPQHF.